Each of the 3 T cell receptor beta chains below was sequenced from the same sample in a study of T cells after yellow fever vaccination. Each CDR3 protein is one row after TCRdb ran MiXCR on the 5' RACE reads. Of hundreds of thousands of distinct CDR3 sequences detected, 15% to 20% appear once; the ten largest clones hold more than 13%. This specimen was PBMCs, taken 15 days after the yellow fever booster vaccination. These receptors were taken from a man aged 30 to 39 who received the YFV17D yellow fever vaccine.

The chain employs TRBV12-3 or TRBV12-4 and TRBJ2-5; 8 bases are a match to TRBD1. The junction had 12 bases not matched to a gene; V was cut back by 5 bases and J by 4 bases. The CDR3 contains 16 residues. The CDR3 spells CASSTGQGKRGETQYF. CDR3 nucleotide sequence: TGTGCCAGCAGTACCGGACAGGGTAAAAGGGGAGAGACCCAGTACTTC.

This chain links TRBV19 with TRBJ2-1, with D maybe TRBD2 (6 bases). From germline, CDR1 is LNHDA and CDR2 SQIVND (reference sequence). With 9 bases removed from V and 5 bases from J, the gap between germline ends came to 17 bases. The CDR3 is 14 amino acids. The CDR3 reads CASSRDFVNNEQFF. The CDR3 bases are TGTGCCAGCTCCCGGGACTTTGTGAACAATGAGCAGTTCTTC.

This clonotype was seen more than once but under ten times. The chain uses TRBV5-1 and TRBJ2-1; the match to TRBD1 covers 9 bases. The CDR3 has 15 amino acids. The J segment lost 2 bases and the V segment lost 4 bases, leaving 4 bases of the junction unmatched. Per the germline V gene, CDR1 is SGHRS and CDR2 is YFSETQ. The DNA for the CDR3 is TGCGCCAGCAGCAGCGGACAGGGGACCTACAATGAGCAGTTCTTC. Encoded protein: CASSSGQGTYNEQFF.